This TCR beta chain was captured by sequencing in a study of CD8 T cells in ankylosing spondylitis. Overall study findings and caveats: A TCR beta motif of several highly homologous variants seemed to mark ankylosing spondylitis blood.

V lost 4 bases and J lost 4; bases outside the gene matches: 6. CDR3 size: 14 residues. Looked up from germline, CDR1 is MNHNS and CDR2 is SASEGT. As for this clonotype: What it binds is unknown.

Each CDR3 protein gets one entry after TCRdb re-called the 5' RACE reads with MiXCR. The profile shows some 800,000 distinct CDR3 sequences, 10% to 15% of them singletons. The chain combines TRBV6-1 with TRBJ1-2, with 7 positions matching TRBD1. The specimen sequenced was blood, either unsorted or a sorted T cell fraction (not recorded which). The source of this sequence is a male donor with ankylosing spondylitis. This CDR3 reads CASSVGTASYGYTF. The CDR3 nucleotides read TGTGCCAGCAGTGTTGGGACAGCTTCCTATGGCTACACCTTC.